The 24 T cell receptor beta chains below were found in one sample sequenced in a study of blood T cell repertoires in COVID-19. This table comes from immunoSEQ multiplex PCR, and its TCRdb copy is limited to in-frame clones, with some not included. The data show 120,000 or so clones, 90% seen once. The sequenced material came from peripheral blood. These receptor sequences come from a woman in her sixties with COVID-19, enrolled during active disease.

This clone occurred a few times. The rearrangement joins TRBV15 to TRBJ2-2; 12 nucleotides match TRBD1. Germline-derived CDR1 and CDR2 are LNHNV and YYDKDF (reference sequence). V shed 5 bases and J 3 bases; nucleotides not matched to a gene: 7. This CDR3 is 17 amino acids long. The CDR3 loop is CATSEPGQGADTGELFF. The CDR3, as DNA: TGTGCCACCAGCGAGCCGGGACAGGGGGCGGACACCGGGGAGCTGTTTTTT.

CDR3 in DNA: TGTGCCAGCAGCTCCCGTGGTGGCGGAGAAGCTTTCTTT. Its translation: CASSSRGGGEAFF. This chain links TRBV7-9 with TRBJ1-1; unclear D gene. There are 13 residues in the CDR3. CDR1 and CDR2 (germline): SEHNR, FQNEAQ (reference sequence). V was trimmed by 4 bases and J by 8 bases, leaving 14 bases between them.

The genes are TRBV7-2 and TRBJ2-6; D is unclear. CDR3 size: 13 residues. Germline CDR1 and CDR2: SGHTA and FQGNSA. With 6 bases removed from V and 4 bases from J, the gap between germline ends came to 7 bases. The CDR3 protein is CASRGSGANVLTF. The CDR3 DNA reads TGTGCCAGCAGGGGCTCCGGGGCCAACGTCCTGACTTTC.

The chain uses TRBV27 and TRBJ1-1; D possibly corresponds to TRBD1 (5 bases). CDR1 is MNHEY, CDR2 SMNVEV, per germline (reference sequence). The V gene lost 0 bases and the J gene lost 5 bases, with 16 bases spanning the gap. This CDR3 has 16 amino acids. In DNA form, the CDR3 reads TGTGCCAGCAGTTTATCGTCGGGGGGTTCTGGGACTGAAGCTTTCTTT. It codes for CASSLSSGGSGTEAFF.

This clone was counted only a few times. The rearrangement joins TRBV3-1 (or the pseudogene TRBV3-2) to TRBJ1-6; D possibly corresponds to TRBD1 (5 bases). Germline-derived CDR1 and CDR2 are LGHDT and YNNKEL (reference sequence). V was pared by 3 bases and J by 10 bases, with 13 bases between. The CDR3 covers 14 residues. In nucleotides, the CDR3 is TGTGCCAGCAGCCAGGCAAGGGGATCCTCACCCCTCCACTTT. Translation: CASSQARGSSPLHF.

The V call is TRBV7-2, the J call TRBJ2-7, with 13 positions matching TRBD2. V was clipped by 6 bases and J by 6 bases; unmatched bases: 17. Germline lookup yields CDR1 SGHTA and CDR2 FQGNSA. The CDR3 runs to 18 residues. Here the CDR3 reads CASSSTTSGGAWVGEQYF. For the CDR3, the DNA is TGTGCCAGCAGTTCCACAACTAGCGGGGGGGCCTGGGTTGGCGAGCAGTACTTC.

The chain links TRBV5-1 to TRBJ2-7; a possible D gene is TRBD1 (9 bases). This CDR3 has 15 amino acids. Trimming took off 7 bases at V and 7 bases at J, with 24 bases between the two ends. CDR1 SGHRS and CDR2 YFSETQ come from the germline V gene. Here the CDR3 DNA reads TGCGCCAGCTCGCTACCGGGACAGGGACTAGGAGAGCAGTACTTC. Translated: CASSLPGQGLGEQYF. The full variable domain, with the rest looked up from reference TRBV5-1 and TRBJ2-7, is KAGVTQTPRYLIKTRGQQVTLSCSPISGHRSVSWYQQTPGQGLQFLFEYFSETQRNKGNFPGRFSGRQFSNSRSEMNVSTLELGDSALYLCASSLPGQGLGEQYFGPGTRLTVT.

CDR3 nucleotides: TGTGCCAGTAGTATATCCGGACAGGGGCTCTCTGGGGCCAACGTCCTGACTTTC. Its protein product is CASSISGQGLSGANVLTF. V usage is TRBV19 and J usage is TRBJ2-6, with TRBD1 identical over 9 bases. The germline V gene encodes CDR1 LNHDA and CDR2 SQIVND (reference sequence). The V gene end was trimmed by 2 bases and the J gene end by 0 bases; junction bases not matched to a gene: 5. The CDR3 runs 18 residues.

The CDR3: CASSLAGGLYNEQFF. The CDR3 DNA sequence: TGTGCCAGTTCCCTAGCGGGGGGCCTCTACAATGAGCAGTTCTTC. J is TRBJ2-1 and V is TRBV19, with 11 bases identical to TRBD2. V shed 8 bases and J 3 bases; nucleotides not matched to a gene: 6. Germline CDR1 LNHDA, CDR2 SQIVND (reference sequence). CDR3 size: 15 residues.

The V call is TRBV9, the J call TRBJ2-7, with D possibly being TRBD1 (5 bases). The CDR3 is 14 amino acids. Trimming removed 4 bases at V and 6 bases at J, with 17 bases between. From germline, CDR1 is SGDLS and CDR2 YYNGEE. For the CDR3, the DNA is TGTGCCAGCAGCCCTCTTGGATGGGGCGGCGAGCAGTACTTC. Encoded protein: CASSPLGWGGEQYF.

The chain carries TRBV3-1 (or the pseudogene TRBV3-2) and TRBJ1-2, with a tentative D call TRBD1 (6 bases). This CDR3 has 15 residues. CDR1 and CDR2 (germline): LGHDT, YNNKEL (reference sequence). The V gene lost 1 base and the J gene lost 7 bases, with 16 bases spanning the gap. Here the CDR3 DNA reads TGTGCCAGCAGCCAAGGGACAGAAAGGCTCGGTGGCTACACCTTC. This sequence encodes CASSQGTERLGGYTF.

Here the CDR3 reads CASSLGGGVSPREQFF. For the CDR3, the DNA is TGTGCCAGCAGCTTAGGTGGCGGGGTTAGCCCGAGGGAGCAGTTCTTC. The gene calls are TRBV7-9 and TRBJ2-1; D possibly corresponds to TRBD2 (6 bases). V was trimmed by 1 base and J by 10 bases, leaving 20 bases between them. This CDR3 is built from 16 residues. Germline CDR1 and CDR2: SEHNR and FQNEAQ (reference sequence).

This chain links TRBV15 with TRBJ1-6, with 9 bases identical to TRBD1. CDR1 and CDR2 (germline): LNHNV, YYDKDF (reference sequence). With 3 bases clipped from V and 7 bases from J, the junction kept 7 bases outside the gene matches. CDR3 length: 16 residues. The CDR3 nucleotides read TGTGCCACCAGCAGGGACACTACAGGGGGCAATTCACCCCTCCACTTT. Translated: CATSRDTTGGNSPLHF.

The CDR3 coding sequence is TGCGCCAGCAGCTTGGATGTGACTAGTACCTACGAGCAGTACTTC. This gives the protein CASSLDVTSTYEQYF. The gene calls are TRBV5-1 and TRBJ2-7; tentatively, D is TRBD2 (6 bases). The CDR3 sequence is 15 residues long. Trimming shortened V by 0 bases and J by 2 bases, and 12 bases separated the two germline ends. The germline gives CDR1 SGHRS, CDR2 YFSETQ.

V usage is TRBV3-1 (or the pseudogene TRBV3-2) and J usage is TRBJ2-2; possibly TRBD1 for D (6 bases). The CDR3 spans 14 residues. V was trimmed by 1 base and J by 11 bases, leaving 14 bases between them. Germline V lookup: CDR1 LGHDT, CDR2 YNNKEL (reference sequence). CDR3 protein: CASSQGGPPQELFF. CDR3 coding DNA: TGTGCCAGCAGCCAAGGGGGGCCACCCCAAGAGCTGTTTTTT.

As DNA, the CDR3 is TGTGCCAGTAGCCCAACCCGGACTAGCGGGCGCACAGATACGCAGTATTTT. Encoded protein: CASSPTRTSGRTDTQYF. The chain is built from TRBV19 and TRBJ2-3, with 11 bases matching TRBD2. After removal of 6 bases from V and 1 base from J, the junction contained 9 bases not matched to a gene. The germline V gene encodes CDR1 LNHDA and CDR2 SQIVND (reference sequence). CDR3 length: 17 amino acids.

The chain employs TRBV7-8 and TRBJ2-2; TRBD2 matches at 10 bases. The ends lost 5 bases at V and 5 bases at J; junction bases unmatched: 14. Looked up from germline, CDR1 is SGHVS and CDR2 is FQNEAQ. The CDR3 length is 18 residues. CDR3 sequence: CASSARIRAGGRTGELFF. For the CDR3, the DNA is TGTGCCAGCAGCGCTCGCATTAGAGCGGGGGGGCGTACCGGGGAGCTGTTTTTT.

This clone was seen a single time. J is TRBJ1-2 and V is TRBV7-9; no clear D gene. The germline V gene has CDR1 SEHNR and CDR2 FQNEAQ (reference sequence). The ends were cut back, 0 bases at V and 1 base at J, with 15 bases in the middle. The CDR3 covers 17 residues. The CDR3 region is CASSLAGRKGINYGYTF. The DNA for the CDR3 is TGTGCCAGCAGCTTAGCGGGGAGAAAAGGGATTAACTATGGCTACACCTTC. Using reference TRBV7-9 and TRBJ1-2 for the parts outside the CDR3, the full variable domain is DTGVSQNPRHKITKRGQNVTFRCDPISEHNRLYWYRQTLGQGPEFLTYFQNEAQLEKSRLLSDRFSAERPKGSFSTLEIQRTEQGDSAMYLCASSLAGRKGINYGYTFGSGTRLTVV.

This chain connects TRBV18 to TRBJ2-2, with 7 bases that match TRBD2. The CDR3 covers 13 residues. After removal of 6 bases from V and 7 bases from J, the junction contained 5 bases not matched to a gene. The germline V gene encodes CDR1 KGHSH and CDR2 LQKENI. CDR3 residues: CASSPAGDGELFF. DNA of the CDR3: TGTGCCAGCTCCCCGGCGGGAGACGGGGAGCTGTTTTTT. The entire variable domain, with the rest obtained from reference TRBV18 and TRBJ2-2, is as follows: NAGVMQNPRHLVRRRGQEARLRCSPMKGHSHVYWYRQLPEEGLKFMVYLQKENIIDESGMPKERFSAEFPKEGPSILRIQQVVRGDSAAYFCASSPAGDGELFFGEGSRLTVL.

The rearrangement uses TRBV7-2 and TRBJ1-1; possibly TRBD1 for D (5 bases). This CDR3 comprises 14 residues. Looked up from germline, CDR1 is SGHTA and CDR2 is FQGNSA. V dropped 3 bases and J dropped 4 bases, with 12 bases sitting between them. DNA for the CDR3: TGTGCCAGCAGCTTTGGGGCAGGGTTCACTGAAGCTTTCTTT. Translation gives CASSFGAGFTEAFF.

The chain carries TRBV6-2 or TRBV6-3 and TRBJ2-6, with unresolved D. Germline CDR1 and CDR2: MNHEY and SVGEGT. The CDR3 consists of 17 residues. V lost 0 bases, J lost 0 bases, and 9 bases lay in between. As DNA, the CDR3 is TGTGCCAGCAGTTACTCGCTGTCTAGCTCTGGGGCCAACGTCCTGACTTTC. The encoded protein is CASSYSLSSSGANVLTF.

This chain joins TRBV6-5 and TRBJ1-2, with 7 bases identical to TRBD1. The CDR3 is 12 amino acids. Germline CDR1 is MNHEY and CDR2 is SVGAGI. V lost 6 bases and J lost 8; bases outside the gene matches: 6. The CDR3 sequence: CASRTQGWGYTF. CDR3 DNA: TGTGCCAGCAGGACACAGGGGTGGGGCTACACCTTC.

The genes are TRBV9 and TRBJ1-3; D gene unclear. This CDR3 is built from 17 residues. The germline gives CDR1 SGDLS, CDR2 YYNGEE. V dropped 0 bases and J dropped 0 bases, with 13 bases sitting between them. The CDR3 loop reads CASSVELFHSSGNTIYF. The CDR3 region has the DNA TGTGCCAGCAGCGTAGAATTATTTCATAGCTCTGGAAACACCATATATTTT.

The chain is built from TRBV25-1 and TRBJ2-6, with D maybe TRBD1 (5 bases). This CDR3 contains 17 residues. Trimming shortened V by 4 bases and J by 4 bases, and 17 bases separated the two germline ends. Germline CDR1 and CDR2: MGHDK and SYGVNS. The CDR3 protein is CASSAESGRLGANVLTF. CDR3 bases: TGTGCCAGCAGTGCGGAGTCAGGGCGTCTCGGGGCCAACGTCCTGACTTTC.